This TCR beta chain comes out of a study of tumor and adjacent non-tumor tissue in lung cancer (dated 2018 in TCRdb). Notes on the research overall: Of the cohort, eleven to twelve patients had adenocarcinoma, 2 had squamous cell carcinoma and 1 had small cell lung cancer. The approximately 15 enrolled patients, of whom around 10 were men and 5 were women, were aged roughly 31 to 85 years and were diagnosed with TNM stage I to III disease. Sequencing produced about 130 million productive TCRbeta reads in total, an average of about 3.8 million reads per sample. The study compared bulk TCRbeta repertoires between lung tumor tissue and matched distant non-tumor lung tissue from 15 lung cancer patients. TCRbeta CDR3 sequencing was performed on under 35 paired specimens, with one tumor sample and one normal lung sample collected per patient.

As concerns this clonotype: The target of this receptor is not known. No qualities accompany the bases; no much larger clone lies one base away.

Libraries were built with multiplex PCR. Instrument used: Illumina HiSeq 2500. TCRbeta libraries were constructed through three rounds of nested PCR with primers (Table S4) according to protocols adapted from ARM-PCR. PCR products of 200-500 bp were gel-excised and purified with the QIAquick gel extraction kit before sequencing. The authors' analysis ran thus. Trimmomatic was used to clean the reads, FLASH was used to merge the reads into complete CDR3 sequences, and MiTCR was used to assign the reads to V(D)J germline segments. Clonal diversity was computed as the inverse Simpson's index with VDJtools. Productive reads were defined as in-frame sequences without a premature stop codon. TCRdb reran the public reads through fastp at Q25 and MiXCR, keeping productive beta chains. Every distinct CDR3 protein forms one entry, paired with its most common genes and DNA. V and J calls and clone size were set by TCRdb, not the authors. This sample holds 100,000 or so distinct CDR3 sequences; around three fifths were observed only once. The ten largest clones capture roughly a fifth of the sample.

Relative to germline, V is 6 bases shorter and J is 6 bases shorter, with 17 bases between their ends. The CDR3 numbers 15 residues from cysteine through phenylalanine. CDR3 DNA is the only sequence kept; it has 45 bases, read in frame from the first base. The germline V gene sets CDR1 to SGHAT and CDR2 to FQNNGV. RNA was isolated from bulk unsorted tissue, and RNA quality was assessed with a NanoDrop ND-1000 and an Agilent 2100. Distant non-tumor tissue taken more than 3 cm from the tumor edge was used as the normal lung sample. All donors had newly diagnosed lung cancer, had not received prior chemotherapy, and were admitted for thoracic surgery in China between August and November 2014. Patients who had received previous radiotherapy or chemotherapy, or who had another concurrent cancer, were excluded from the study. Surgical tissue pieces of roughly 1-2 cm3 were preserved in RNAlater solution and stored at -80 °C until use.

What the research found in general, with its limitations: The top 100 clones accounted for a significantly larger cumulative portion of the repertoire in normal lung than in tumor tissue. The sequencing platform is not named in the methods, and unique molecular identifiers are not mentioned. Only about 15 patients were in the cohort, and the authors stated that larger samples and more detailed clinical data are needed. Tumor tissue showed significantly greater TCR diversity (inverse Simpson) than normal lung tissue (roughly 390 vs 170, P = 0.0075, Mann-Whitney U test). Because peripheral blood was not sequenced, the blood TCRbeta repertoires of the lung cancer patients in the study went unexamined. Significantly higher TCR diversity was found in younger patients, and higher tumor TCR diversity was associated with shorter overall and disease-free survival.

The specimen was distant non-tumor lung tissue. This receptor was identified in a man aged 30-40 years with non-small cell lung cancer. The chain is made from TRBV11-2 and TRBJ2-2; confidence is insufficient to name the D gene. The DNA reads as follows: TGTGCCAGCAGTCTTCAAACGGCTTCACCCGGGGAGCTGTTTTTT. Its protein is CASSLQTASPGELFF.